This T cell receptor beta chain was identified in a study of blood T cells in healthy people across ages. V lost 3 bases and J 2 bases, leaving 10 bases between the germline ends. This CDR3 has 14 residues. CDR1 is SEHNR, CDR2 FQNEAQ, per germline (reference sequence). Combining a sample-barcoded 5' primer with a J-beta primer mix, a second PCR ran for roughly 6 to 11 cycles. TCRdb re-derived calls from the 5' RACE reads in MiXCR, one entry per CDR3 protein. This table holds 1,800,000 or so distinct CDR3 sequences, about two fifths found once. Points on this clonotype: Its target is unknown.

Study results and caveats: TCR beta diversity, measured per million T cells, fell in a roughly linear way with age. In long-lived donors, naive CD4+ cell counts and diversity exceeded those of aged donors.

The sequencing sample was made of blood. The clonotype was recovered from a human donor in good health. V usage is TRBV7-9 and J usage is TRBJ2-5, with D possibly being TRBD2 (5 bases). CDR3 nucleotide sequence: TGTGCCAGCAGCTTGTTTCCGGGACAAGAGACCCAGTACTTC. Translating it yields CASSLFPGQETQYF.